One sample yielded the 12 T cell receptor beta chains listed below, sequenced in a study of cytomegalovirus exposure and HLA in healthy donors. The PCR contained 60 Vbeta and 13 Jbeta primers. Some clones are missing from TCRdb's copy, which holds only in-frame ones; the method was immunoSEQ multiplex PCR. The repertoire holds 250,000 to 350,000 clones, more than 80% seen once, with around 4.2% in the top ten. The specimen was PBMCs. The receptors were sampled from a man aged 35-49 years in good health and CMV-seropositive.

J is TRBJ2-7 and V is TRBV19; D is perhaps TRBD1 (5 bases). Germline CDR1 is LNHDA and CDR2 is SQIVND (reference sequence). Trimming took 8 bases from V and 0 from J, leaving 14 bases between them. This CDR3 spans 14 amino acids. The CDR3 is CASSADSYSYEQYF. CDR3 coding DNA: TGTGCCAGTTCAGCTGACAGCTACTCCTACGAGCAGTACTTC.

V is TRBV5-6 and J is TRBJ2-1, with 7 bases that match TRBD2. The CDR3 is 18 amino acids. The germline gives CDR1 SGHDT, CDR2 YYEEEE. V lost 2 bases and J lost 3; bases outside the gene matches: 14. The CDR3 region has the DNA TGTGCCAGCAGCTTAAGGACTAGAGATCGTCTACTCTACAATGAGCAGTTCTTC. It codes for CASSLRTRDRLLYNEQFF.

V and J are TRBV2 and TRBJ1-4, with 8 bases lining up with TRBD1. The germline V gene encodes CDR1 SNHLY and CDR2 FYNNEI. After removal of 2 bases from V and 7 bases from J, the junction contained 3 bases not matched to a gene. The CDR3 covers 14 residues. The CDR3 DNA follows: TGTGCCAGCAGTGAACGGACAGGGCGTGAAAAACTGTTTTTT. It encodes CASSERTGREKLFF.

The chain carries TRBV4-3 and TRBJ1-1; D may be TRBD1 (5 bases). Germline-derived CDR1 and CDR2 are LGHNA and YSLEER. CDR3 length: 16 amino acids. V was shortened by 0 bases and J by 4 bases, with 15 bases between the two germline ends. Here the CDR3 DNA reads TGCGCCAGCAGCCAAGAAGGGGCAGCTCGGATCACTGAAGCTTTCTTT. This encodes CASSQEGAARITEAFF.

V and J are TRBV6-1 and TRBJ2-1; 9 nucleotides align to TRBD2. There are 15 residues in the CDR3. The trim removed 4 bases at V and 2 bases at J, leaving 3 bases unmatched. Germline CDR1 MNHNS, CDR2 SASEGT. The CDR3: CASSVLAGPYNEQFF. The CDR3 DNA sequence: TGTGCCAGCAGTGTGCTAGCGGGACCCTACAATGAGCAGTTCTTC.

This clone was detected only a few times. This chain links TRBV14 with TRBJ2-5, with D tentatively TRBD2 (6 bases). Germline V gives CDR1 SGHDN, CDR2 FVKESK. The CDR3 has 10 residues. V was trimmed by 8 bases and J by 5 bases, leaving 6 bases between them. The CDR3 DNA reads as TGTGCCAGCGGGGGGGAGACCCAGTACTTC. Amino acids: CASGGETQYF.

The V gene is TRBV4-3, the J gene TRBJ2-6; 7 nucleotides line up with TRBD2. This CDR3 is 16 amino acids long. The junction had 3 bases not matched to a gene; V was cut back by 2 bases and J by 2 bases. Germline V gene data show CDR1 as LGHNA and CDR2 as YSLEER. CDR3 residues: CASSQRGDAGANVLTF. CDR3 DNA: TGCGCCAGCAGCCAACGGGGGGATGCTGGGGCCAACGTCCTGACTTTC.

In regard to this clone: Other DNA sequences in this sample translate to the same CDR3. The chain combines TRBV7-9 with TRBJ1-2; D gene unclear. There are 13 residues in the CDR3. With 2 bases removed from V and 8 bases from J, the gap between germline ends came to 12 bases. Germline values: CDR1 SEHNR, CDR2 FQNEAQ (reference sequence). CDR3 residues: CASSLTGVGGYTF. CDR3 sequence (DNA): TGTGCCAGCAGCTTAACCGGGGTCGGAGGCTACACCTTC.

The genes are TRBV6-5 and TRBJ1-5; unclear D gene. Deletions cut 4 bases from V and 0 bases from J, with 10 bases between. CDR1 and CDR2 from the germline V gene are MNHEY and SVGAGI. The CDR3 contains 15 residues. Here the CDR3 reads CASSLTRDSNQPQHF. In nucleotides, the CDR3 is TGTGCCAGCAGTTTGACACGCGATAGCAATCAGCCCCAGCATTTT.

The CDR3 sequence is CASSVEPRSSYNEQFF. CDR3 coding DNA: TGTGCCAGCAGCGTAGAGCCCCGGAGCTCCTACAATGAGCAGTTCTTC. The chain links TRBV9 to TRBJ2-1; D gene uncertain. This CDR3 is built from 16 residues. V lost 0 bases and J 0 bases, leaving 10 bases between the germline ends. The germline gives CDR1 SGDLS, CDR2 YYNGEE.

The chain uses TRBV5-4 and TRBJ2-3; D unresolved. Germline CDR1 SGHNT, CDR2 YYREEE (reference sequence). V was pared by 0 bases and J by 2 bases, with 13 bases between. The CDR3 is 16 residues long. CDR3: CASSLESAFYTDTQYF. For the CDR3, the DNA is TGTGCCAGCAGCTTGGAGTCCGCCTTCTACACAGATACGCAGTATTTT. Full variable domain (missing parts from reference TRBV5-4 and TRBJ2-3): ETGVTQSPTHLIKTRGQQVTLRCSSQSGHNTVSWYQQALGQGPQFIFQYYREEENGRGNFPPRFSGLQFPNYSSELNVNALELDDSALYLCASSLESAFYTDTQYFGPGTRLTVL.

As concerns this clone: The junction departs from the called germline gene at one end, perhaps through a read error. The gene calls are TRBV7-9 and TRBJ2-3, with 7 bases that match TRBD1. The germline CDR1 and CDR2 sequences are SEHNR and FQNEAQ (reference sequence). CDR3 length: 14 amino acids. The DNA of the CDR3 is TGTTCCAGCAGCCTTGACAGGGCCACAGATACGCAGTATTTT. It specifies CSSSLDRATDTQYF.